The clone carrying this T cell receptor beta chain was counted many times. The entry originates in a study of blood T cells in healthy people across ages. J lost 2 bases, V lost 6 bases, and 7 bases had no gene match. The CDR3 contains 15 residues. With a J-beta primer mix and a sample-barcoded 5' primer, a second PCR ran about 7 to 11 cycles. TCRdb passed the 5' RACE reads through MiXCR, listing each CDR3 protein once. Of 800,000 or so distinct CDR3 sequences listed, less than 60% were seen once; the top ten hold roughly 18%. V gene TRBV12-3 or TRBV12-4 combines with J gene TRBJ2-1, with 7 bases matching TRBD2. Sequenced material: blood. This clonotype originated in an elderly man in good health. Written as DNA, the CDR3 is TGTGCCAGCAGCCCCCCCAGCGGGGCCTACAATGAGCAGTTCTTC. Translated, it gives CASSPPSGAYNEQFF.